This TCR beta chain comes out of a study of cytomegalovirus exposure and HLA in healthy donors. As for this clone: The antigen remains undetermined.

Broader study findings: CMV serostatus was the sole immune exposure information available. Later analysis showed TCR association rates varying by HLA locus, highest for DRB1 and lowest for HLA-C. Reported performance of the classifier showed diagnosis of cytomegalovirus status with high specificity and sensitivity.

Both 60 Vbeta primers and 13 Jbeta primers went into the PCR. Some clones are missing from TCRdb's copy, which holds only in-frame ones; the method was immunoSEQ multiplex PCR. The sample has 150,000 or so clones, about four fifths seen once; the top ten hold 1%. The CDR3 extends over 15 amino acids. The ends were cut back, 0 bases at V and 2 bases at J, with 10 bases in the middle. Germline CDR1 is SGHAT and CDR2 is FQNNGV. The sequenced sample consisted of PBMCs. The receptor was isolated from a woman in her fifties or sixties in good health and CMV-seropositive. This chain joins TRBV11-2 and TRBJ1-2; possibly TRBD1 for D (6 bases). The CDR3 DNA reads as TGTGCCAGCAGCTTAGAAGCAAGGGGGAACTATGGCTACACCTTC. This gives the protein CASSLEARGNYGYTF.